The rows below give T cell receptor beta chains drawn from one sample of a study of response to subunit inactivated influenza vaccine. TCRdb analysed the RT-PCR reads with MiXCR anew, one entry per CDR3 protein. The table shows 450,000 to 600,000 distinct CDR3 sequences, with around 7.9% occurring only once. The starting material was PBMCs from blood, obtained less than 25 months after vaccination. Receptors originate from a man between 45 and 75 years old who received an inactivated influenza vaccine. Both conserved end residues are part of each CDR3. A D gene is named only where the DNA matches it firmly. Expanded clones get a size class; other rows say once, few or many, or leave the size out.

j_gene: TRBJ2-3; abundance: many; len: 14; d_gene: -; v_gene: TRBV12-3/TRBV12-4; CDR3aa: CASSPGPKRDTQYF; CDR3nt: TGTGCCAGCAGCCCGGGCCCCAAGAGGGATACGCAGTATTTT
j_gene: TRBJ2-1; abundance: -; len: 13; d_gene: -; v_gene: TRBV7-2; CDR3aa: CASTNDGFGEQFF; CDR3nt: TGTGCCAGCACCAATGATGGGTTTGGTGAGCAGTTCTTC
j_gene: TRBJ2-7; abundance: few; len: 14; d_gene: TRBD1; v_gene: TRBV19; CDR3aa: CASSIATGAYEQYF; CDR3nt: TGTGCCAGTAGTATAGCCACAGGGGCCTACGAGCAGTACTTC
j_gene: TRBJ2-5; abundance: -; len: 17; d_gene: TRBD2; v_gene: TRBV5-1; CDR3aa: CASSLELAGGGQETQYF; CDR3nt: TGCGCCAGCAGCTTGGAACTAGCGGGGGGTGGCCAAGAGACCCAGTACTTC
j_gene: TRBJ2-1; abundance: many; len: 14; d_gene: TRBD2; v_gene: TRBV12-3/TRBV12-4; CDR3aa: CASRIDEAGAEQFF; CDR3nt: TGTGCCAGCAGGATCGACGAGGCGGGAGCTGAGCAGTTCTTC
j_gene: TRBJ1-1; abundance: -; len: 13; d_gene: TRBD1; v_gene: TRBV20-1; CDR3aa: CSAPGTGYTEAFF; CDR3nt: TGCAGTGCGCCCGGGACAGGGTACACTGAAGCTTTCTTT
j_gene: TRBJ2-7; abundance: -; len: 13; d_gene: -; v_gene: TRBV6-5; CDR3aa: CASSSGFVGEQYF; CDR3nt: TGTGCCAGCAGTTCGGGGTTCGTGGGCGAGCAGTACTTC
j_gene: TRBJ2-7; abundance: many; len: 13; d_gene: -; v_gene: TRBV5-5; CDR3aa: CASSLGTDYEQYF; CDR3nt: TGTGCCAGCAGCTTGGGGACAGACTACGAGCAGTACTTC
j_gene: TRBJ1-2; abundance: few; len: 13; d_gene: -; v_gene: TRBV19; CDR3aa: CASSPRWGEGYTF; CDR3nt: TGTGCCAGTAGTCCCAGATGGGGAGAAGGCTACACCTTC
j_gene: TRBJ1-5; abundance: few; len: 12; d_gene: -; v_gene: TRBV15; CDR3aa: CATGPSNQPQHF; CDR3nt: TGTGCCACCGGACCTAGCAATCAGCCCCAGCATTTT
j_gene: TRBJ2-1; abundance: many; len: 13; d_gene: -; v_gene: TRBV11-2; CDR3aa: CASSLVLFNEQFF; CDR3nt: TGTGCCAGCAGCTTAGTTCTTTTCAATGAGCAGTTCTTC
j_gene: TRBJ2-2; abundance: many; len: 15; d_gene: TRBD1; v_gene: TRBV2; CDR3aa: CASSNEGADTGELFF; CDR3nt: TGTGCCAGCAGCAACGAGGGGGCCGACACCGGGGAGCTGTTTTTT
j_gene: TRBJ2-2; abundance: few; len: 18; d_gene: TRBD1; v_gene: TRBV6-1; CDR3aa: CASSLQRPTGMVTGELFF; CDR3nt: TGTGCCAGCAGTCTCCAACGACCGACAGGGATGGTCACCGGGGAGCTGTTTTTT
j_gene: TRBJ2-1; abundance: -; len: 13; d_gene: -; v_gene: TRBV5-6; CDR3aa: CASSLVLGGEQFF; CDR3nt: TGTGCCAGCAGCTTGGTCCTGGGGGGTGAGCAGTTCTTC
j_gene: TRBJ2-7; abundance: few; len: 13; d_gene: -; v_gene: TRBV29-1; CDR3aa: CSVGRRQGYEQYF; CDR3nt: TGCAGCGTGGGACGTCGGCAGGGCTACGAGCAGTACTTC
j_gene: TRBJ2-3; abundance: -; len: 14; d_gene: TRBD2; v_gene: TRBV7-3; CDR3aa: CASSRSGGTDTQYF; CDR3nt: TGTGCCAGCAGCCGAAGCGGGGGGACAGATACGCAGTATTTT
j_gene: TRBJ2-3; abundance: many; len: 16; d_gene: -; v_gene: TRBV12-3/TRBV12-4; CDR3aa: CASSRREDRGSDTQYF; CDR3nt: TGTGCCAGCAGCAGGCGGGAGGACAGGGGCTCAGATACGCAGTATTTT
j_gene: TRBJ1-3; abundance: many; len: 15; d_gene: -; v_gene: TRBV5-1; CDR3aa: CASSLLGDSGNTIYF; CDR3nt: TGCGCCAGCAGCTTGCTGGGAGACTCTGGAAACACCATATATTTT
j_gene: TRBJ2-2; abundance: -; len: 16; d_gene: -; v_gene: TRBV12-3/TRBV12-4; CDR3aa: CASSLYQGLNTGELFF; CDR3nt: TGTGCCAGCAGTTTATACCAGGGGCTCAACACCGGGGAGCTGTTTTTT
j_gene: TRBJ2-3; abundance: -; len: 20; d_gene: TRBD2; v_gene: TRBV11-1; CDR3aa: CASSIGTRSRLAGPADTQYF; CDR3nt: TGTGCCAGCAGCATCGGGACAAGGAGTAGACTAGCGGGGCCGGCAGATACGCAGTATTTT
j_gene: TRBJ2-5; abundance: -; len: 14; d_gene: -; v_gene: TRBV27; CDR3aa: CASSFAGNGETQYF; CDR3nt: TGTGCCAGCAGTTTTGCAGGAAATGGGGAGACCCAGTACTTC
j_gene: TRBJ2-3; abundance: -; len: 13; d_gene: -; v_gene: TRBV29-1; CDR3aa: CSVGGGGTDTQYF; CDR3nt: TGCAGCGTGGGAGGGGGAGGAACAGATACGCAGTATTTT
j_gene: TRBJ2-7; abundance: many; len: 15; d_gene: -; v_gene: TRBV20-1; CDR3aa: CSARGALATTYEQYF; CDR3nt: TGCAGTGCTAGAGGGGCCCTAGCGACGACCTACGAGCAGTACTTC
j_gene: TRBJ2-4; abundance: many; len: 16; d_gene: -; v_gene: TRBV11-2; CDR3aa: CASSRAGTTAKNIQYF; CDR3nt: TGTGCCAGCAGCCGGGCCGGGACAACTGCCAAAAACATTCAGTACTTC
j_gene: TRBJ2-3; abundance: -; len: 16; d_gene: TRBD2; v_gene: TRBV9; CDR3aa: CASSAGTSGGYDTQYF; CDR3nt: TGTGCCAGCAGCGCCGGGACTAGCGGGGGTTACGATACGCAGTATTTT
j_gene: TRBJ2-2; abundance: few; len: 14; d_gene: -; v_gene: TRBV4-2; CDR3aa: CASSQDQDTGELFF; CDR3nt: TGTGCCAGCAGCCAAGACCAGGACACCGGGGAGCTGTTTTTT